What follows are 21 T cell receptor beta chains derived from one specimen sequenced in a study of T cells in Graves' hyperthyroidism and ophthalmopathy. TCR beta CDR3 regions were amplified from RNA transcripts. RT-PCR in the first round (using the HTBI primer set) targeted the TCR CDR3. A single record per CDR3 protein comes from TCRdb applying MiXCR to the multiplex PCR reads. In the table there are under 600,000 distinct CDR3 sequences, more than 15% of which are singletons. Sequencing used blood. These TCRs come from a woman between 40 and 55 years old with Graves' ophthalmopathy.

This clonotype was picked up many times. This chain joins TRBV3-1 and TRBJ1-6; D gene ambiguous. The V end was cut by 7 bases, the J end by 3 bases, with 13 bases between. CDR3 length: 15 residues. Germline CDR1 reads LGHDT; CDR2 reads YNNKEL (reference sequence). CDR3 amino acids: CASTDSAHYNSPLHF. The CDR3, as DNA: TGTGCCAGCACCGACTCGGCCCACTATAATTCACCCCTCCACTTT.

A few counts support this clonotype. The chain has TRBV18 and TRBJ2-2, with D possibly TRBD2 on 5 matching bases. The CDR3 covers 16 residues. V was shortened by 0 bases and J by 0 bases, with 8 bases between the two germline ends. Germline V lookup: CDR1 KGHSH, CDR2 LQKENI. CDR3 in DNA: TGTGCCAGCTCACCACCGGGAGTATCGAACACCGGGGAGCTGTTTTTT. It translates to CASSPPGVSNTGELFF. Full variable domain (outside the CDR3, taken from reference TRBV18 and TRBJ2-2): NAGVMQNPRHLVRRRGQEARLRCSPMKGHSHVYWYRQLPEEGLKFMVYLQKENIIDESGMPKERFSAEFPKEGPSILRIQQVVRGDSAAYFCASSPPGVSNTGELFFGEGSRLTVL.

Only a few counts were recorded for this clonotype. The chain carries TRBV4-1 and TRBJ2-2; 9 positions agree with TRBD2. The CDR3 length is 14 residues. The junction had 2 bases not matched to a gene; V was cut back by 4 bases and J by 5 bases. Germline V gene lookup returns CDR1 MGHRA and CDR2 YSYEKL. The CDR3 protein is CASSLSGRTGELFF. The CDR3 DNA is TGCGCCAGCAGCCTCAGCGGGAGGACCGGGGAGCTGTTTTTT.

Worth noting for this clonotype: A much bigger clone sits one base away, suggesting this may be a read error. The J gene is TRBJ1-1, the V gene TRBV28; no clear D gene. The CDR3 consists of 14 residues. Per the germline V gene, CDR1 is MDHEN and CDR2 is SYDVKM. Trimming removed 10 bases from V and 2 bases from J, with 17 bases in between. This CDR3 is CATIPPGVNTEAFF. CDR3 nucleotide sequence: TGTGCCACCATCCCCCCCGGGGTCAACACTGAAGCTTTCTTT.

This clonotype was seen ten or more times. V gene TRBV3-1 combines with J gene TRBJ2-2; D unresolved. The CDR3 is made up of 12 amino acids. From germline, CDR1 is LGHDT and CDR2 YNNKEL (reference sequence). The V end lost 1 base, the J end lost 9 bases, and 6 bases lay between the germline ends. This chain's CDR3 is CASSQGPRELFF. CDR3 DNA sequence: TGTGCCAGCAGCCAAGGGCCTCGGGAGCTGTTTTTT.

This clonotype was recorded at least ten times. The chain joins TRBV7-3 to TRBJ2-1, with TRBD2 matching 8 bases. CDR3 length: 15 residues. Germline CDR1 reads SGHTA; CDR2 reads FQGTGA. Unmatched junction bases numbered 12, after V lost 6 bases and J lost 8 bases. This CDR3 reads CASSPVGGGSHEQFF. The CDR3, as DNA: TGTGCCAGCAGTCCGGTCGGCGGGGGGAGCCATGAGCAGTTCTTC.

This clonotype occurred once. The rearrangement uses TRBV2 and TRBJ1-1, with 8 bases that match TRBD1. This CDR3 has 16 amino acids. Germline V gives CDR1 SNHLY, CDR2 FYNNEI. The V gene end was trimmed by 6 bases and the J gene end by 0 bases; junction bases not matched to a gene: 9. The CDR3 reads CASSRQGFGMNTEAFF. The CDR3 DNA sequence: TGTGCCAGCAGCCGACAGGGGTTTGGGATGAACACTGAAGCTTTCTTT.

This CDR3 is CSALPPDSGNTIYF. In DNA form, the CDR3 reads TGCAGTGCCCTCCCACCAGACTCTGGAAACACCATATATTTT. The V and J genes are TRBV20-1 and TRBJ1-3; the D is unclear. Germline V CDR1 and CDR2: DFQATT, SNEGSKA (reference sequence). This CDR3 region has 14 residues. V lost 6 bases and J 0 bases, leaving 12 bases between the germline ends.

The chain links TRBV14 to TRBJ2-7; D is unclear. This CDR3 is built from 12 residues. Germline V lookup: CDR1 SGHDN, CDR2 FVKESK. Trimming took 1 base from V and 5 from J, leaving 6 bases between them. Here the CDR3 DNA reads TGTGCCAGCAGCCAAGGAAATAACGAGCAGTACTTC. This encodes CASSQGNNEQYF.

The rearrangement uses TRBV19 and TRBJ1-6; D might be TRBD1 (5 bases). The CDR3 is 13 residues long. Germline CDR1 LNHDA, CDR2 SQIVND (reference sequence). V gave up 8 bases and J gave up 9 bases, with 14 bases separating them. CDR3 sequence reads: CASLAGHGSPLHF. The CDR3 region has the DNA TGTGCCAGTTTGGCGGGGCACGGTTCACCCCTCCACTTT.

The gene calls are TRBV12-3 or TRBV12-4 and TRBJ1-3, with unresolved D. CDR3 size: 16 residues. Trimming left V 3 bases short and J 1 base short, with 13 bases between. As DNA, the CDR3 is TGTGCCAGCAGTTTGCGAGGTGGAGGATCTGGAAACACCATATATTTT. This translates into CASSLRGGGSGNTIYF.

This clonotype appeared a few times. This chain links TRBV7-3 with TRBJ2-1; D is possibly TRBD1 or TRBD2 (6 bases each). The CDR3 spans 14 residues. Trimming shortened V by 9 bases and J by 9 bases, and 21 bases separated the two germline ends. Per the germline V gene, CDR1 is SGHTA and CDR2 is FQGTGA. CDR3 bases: TGTGCCAGTAACTCCGGACAGAACGGGGGTGAGCAGTTCTTC. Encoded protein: CASNSGQNGGEQFF.

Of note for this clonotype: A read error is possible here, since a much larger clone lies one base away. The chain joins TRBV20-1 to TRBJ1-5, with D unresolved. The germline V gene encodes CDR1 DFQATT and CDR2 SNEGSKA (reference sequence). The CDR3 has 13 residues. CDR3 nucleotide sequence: TGCAGTGCTAGAGGCAGACCCGATCAGCCCCTGCATTTT. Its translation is CSARGRPDQPLHF.

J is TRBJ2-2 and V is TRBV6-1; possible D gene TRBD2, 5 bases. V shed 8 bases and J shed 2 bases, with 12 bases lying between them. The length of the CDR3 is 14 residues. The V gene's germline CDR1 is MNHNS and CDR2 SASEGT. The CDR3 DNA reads TGTGCCAGCGAGCAGCGGAGAAACACCGGGGAGCTGTTTTTT. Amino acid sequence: CASEQRRNTGELFF.

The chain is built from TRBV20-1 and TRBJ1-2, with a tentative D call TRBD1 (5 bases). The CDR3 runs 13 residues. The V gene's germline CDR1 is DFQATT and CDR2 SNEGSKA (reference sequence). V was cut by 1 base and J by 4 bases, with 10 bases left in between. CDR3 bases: TGCAGTGCTAGAGGGCAGGGCCCCTATGGCTACACCTTC. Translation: CSARGQGPYGYTF.

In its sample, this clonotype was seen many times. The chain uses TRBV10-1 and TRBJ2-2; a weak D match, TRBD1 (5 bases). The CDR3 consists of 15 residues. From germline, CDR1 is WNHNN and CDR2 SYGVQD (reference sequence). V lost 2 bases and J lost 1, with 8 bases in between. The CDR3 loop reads CASSESRENTGELFF. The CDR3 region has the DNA TGCGCCAGCAGTGAGAGCAGGGAGAACACCGGGGAGCTGTTTTTT.

CDR3 coding DNA: TGTGCCAGCAGTTCACGACAGGGTTGGGAGACCCAGTACTTC. It codes for CASSSRQGWETQYF. The genes are TRBV12-3 or TRBV12-4 and TRBJ2-5; 7 nucleotides align to TRBD1. The ends lost 4 bases at V and 5 bases at J; junction bases unmatched: 7. The CDR3 length is 14 residues.

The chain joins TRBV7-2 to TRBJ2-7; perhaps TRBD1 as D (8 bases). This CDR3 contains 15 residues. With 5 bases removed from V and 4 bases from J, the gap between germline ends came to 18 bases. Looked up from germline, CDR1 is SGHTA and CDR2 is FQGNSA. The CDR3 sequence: CASSRGQGGEYEQYF. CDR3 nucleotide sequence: TGTGCCAGCAGCCGCGGACAGGGAGGGGAGTACGAGCAGTACTTC.

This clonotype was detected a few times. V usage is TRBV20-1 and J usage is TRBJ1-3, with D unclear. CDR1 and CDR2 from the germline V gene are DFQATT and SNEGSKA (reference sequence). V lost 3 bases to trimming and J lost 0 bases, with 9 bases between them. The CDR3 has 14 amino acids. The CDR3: CSARDPGSGNTIYF. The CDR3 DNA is TGCAGTGCTAGGGATCCAGGCTCTGGAAACACCATATATTTT.

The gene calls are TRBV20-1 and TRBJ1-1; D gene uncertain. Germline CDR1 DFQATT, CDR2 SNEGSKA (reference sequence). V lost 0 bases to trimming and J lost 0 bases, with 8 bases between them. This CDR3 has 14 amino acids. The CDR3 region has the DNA TGCAGTGCTAGAGACAGGCCGGTGAACACTGAAGCTTTCTTT. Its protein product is CSARDRPVNTEAFF.

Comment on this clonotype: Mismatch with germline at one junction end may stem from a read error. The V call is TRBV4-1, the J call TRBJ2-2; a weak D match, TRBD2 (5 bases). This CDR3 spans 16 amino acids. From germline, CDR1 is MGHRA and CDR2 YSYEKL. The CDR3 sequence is CTSSQGSGTNTGELFF. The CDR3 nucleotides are TGCACCAGCAGCCAAGGGAGTGGGACGAACACCGGGGAGCTGTTTTTT.